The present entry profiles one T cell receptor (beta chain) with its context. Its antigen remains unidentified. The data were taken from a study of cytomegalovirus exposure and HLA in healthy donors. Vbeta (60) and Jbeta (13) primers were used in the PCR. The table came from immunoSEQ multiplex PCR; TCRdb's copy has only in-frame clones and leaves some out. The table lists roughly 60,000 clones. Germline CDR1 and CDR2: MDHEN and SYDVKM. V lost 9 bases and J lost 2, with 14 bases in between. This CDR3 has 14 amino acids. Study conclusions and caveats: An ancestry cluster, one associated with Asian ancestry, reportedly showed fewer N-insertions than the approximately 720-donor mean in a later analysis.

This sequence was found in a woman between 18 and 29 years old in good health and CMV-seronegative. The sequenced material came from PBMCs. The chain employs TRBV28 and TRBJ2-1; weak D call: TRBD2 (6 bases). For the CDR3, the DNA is TGTGCCAGTAGGGCGGGGTACACCTACAATGAGCAGTTCTTC. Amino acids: CASRAGYTYNEQFF.